Presented here are 4 T cell receptor beta chains from one specimen sequenced in a study of PD-1 blockade in classical Hodgkin lymphoma. Patients all relapsed after autologous stem cell transplantation, and there was variation in brentuximab vedotin exposure. Purification of CD4+ T cells from thawed PBMCs was achieved by magnetic negative selection. The repertoire was sequenced with immunoSEQ multiplex PCR; TCRdb's copy has only in-frame clones and lacks some. The top ten hold about 2.4% of the sample, which has approximately 30,000 clones, 60% to 85% seen once. The material was CD4+ T cells from blood, obtained at baseline. These receptors all stem from a human donor with classical Hodgkin lymphoma.

CDR3 protein: CAILSGSYNEQFF. CDR3 DNA sequence: TGTGCCATTCTTTCGGGGTCCTACAATGAGCAGTTCTTC. V and J are TRBV28 and TRBJ2-1; maybe TRBD2 (5 bases). Germline V gene lookup returns CDR1 MDHEN and CDR2 SYDVKM. This CDR3 is built from 13 residues. The V gene lost 10 bases and the J gene lost 1 base, with 11 bases spanning the gap.

The table lists this clone with a few counts. The chain carries TRBV6-6 and TRBJ1-1; no clear D gene. In germline, CDR1 is MNHNY, CDR2 SVGAGI (reference sequence). The CDR3 covers 13 residues. The V end was cut by 8 bases, the J end by 4 bases, with 14 bases between. In DNA form, the CDR3 reads TGTGCCAGCTCAACACCAGGTGGCACTGAAGCTTTCTTT. This codes for CASSTPGGTEAFF.

The chain has TRBV30 and TRBJ1-2; 8 bases agree with TRBD1. CDR3 length: 11 residues. Germline loops: CDR1 GTSNPN, CDR2 SVGIG (reference sequence). The trim removed 2 bases at V and 13 bases at J, leaving 6 bases unmatched. CDR3 sequence reads: CAWSPDRVSTF. CDR3 nucleotide sequence: TGTGCCTGGAGTCCGGACAGGGTCAGCACCTTC.

The V gene is TRBV6-5, the J gene TRBJ1-5; D unclear. The ends were cut back, 0 bases at V and 0 bases at J, with 6 bases in the middle. Germline CDR1 MNHEY, CDR2 SVGAGI. There are 15 residues in the CDR3. The CDR3 loop is CASSYSYHSNQPQHF. CDR3 sequence (DNA): TGTGCCAGCAGTTACTCCTATCATAGCAATCAGCCCCAGCATTTT.